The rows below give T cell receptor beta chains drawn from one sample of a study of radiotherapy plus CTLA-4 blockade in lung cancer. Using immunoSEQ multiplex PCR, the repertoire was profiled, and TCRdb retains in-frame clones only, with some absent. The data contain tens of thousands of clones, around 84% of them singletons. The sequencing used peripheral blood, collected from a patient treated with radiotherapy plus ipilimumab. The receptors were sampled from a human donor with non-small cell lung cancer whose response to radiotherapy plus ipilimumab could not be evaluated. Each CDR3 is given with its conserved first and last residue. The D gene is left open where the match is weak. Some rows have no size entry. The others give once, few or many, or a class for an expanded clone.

cdr3_nt: TGTGCCAGCAGTTTATGGCAGGGGAATGGCTACACCTTC
cdr3_aa: CASSLWQGNGYTF
d_call: .
j_call: TRBJ1-2
clone_size: .
v_call: TRBV28

cdr3_nt: TGTGCCTGGAGTGTGCTTTCCGGCACTGAAGCTTTCTTT
cdr3_aa: CAWSVLSGTEAFF
d_call: .
j_call: TRBJ1-1
clone_size: once
v_call: TRBV30

cdr3_nt: TGTGCCAGCAGCTTGGAGGGAGGCCATGGCTACACCTTC
cdr3_aa: CASSLEGGHGYTF
d_call: .
j_call: TRBJ1-2
clone_size: few
v_call: TRBV7-2

cdr3_nt: TGTGCCAGCAGCTTAACTCCCGGACTAGCGGTGGCGGGGGAGCTGTTTTTT
cdr3_aa: CASSLTPGLAVAGELFF
d_call: TRBD2
j_call: TRBJ2-2
clone_size: .
v_call: TRBV7-2

cdr3_nt: TGTGCCAGCAGTTACTCCGGGAACCCCTACAATGAGCAGTTCTTC
cdr3_aa: CASSYSGNPYNEQFF
d_call: .
j_call: TRBJ2-1
clone_size: .
v_call: TRBV6-5

cdr3_nt: TGTGCCAGCAGCTTAGTAAGGGGGCAGAGGGACGAGCAGTACTTC
cdr3_aa: CASSLVRGQRDEQYF
d_call: TRBD1
j_call: TRBJ2-7
clone_size: .
v_call: TRBV7-9

cdr3_nt: TGCGCCAGCAGCTTGTTCGGGACAGGATCCTACGAGCAGTACTTC
cdr3_aa: CASSLFGTGSYEQYF
d_call: TRBD1
j_call: TRBJ2-7
clone_size: .
v_call: TRBV5-1

cdr3_nt: TGTGCCAGCAGCTTAGGGTCGGCGGCACCCTATGGCCACACCTTC
cdr3_aa: CASSLGSAAPYGHTF
d_call: .
j_call: TRBJ1-2
clone_size: .
v_call: TRBV7-2

cdr3_nt: TGTGCCACCAGCAGAGACCAGGGGACCAACAATGAGCAGTTCTTC
cdr3_aa: CATSRDQGTNNEQFF
d_call: .
j_call: TRBJ2-1
clone_size: .
v_call: TRBV15

cdr3_nt: TGCGCCAGCAGCCAAGTAGGGACAGGGCACCCAGGCTACACCTTC
cdr3_aa: CASSQVGTGHPGYTF
d_call: TRBD1
j_call: TRBJ1-2
clone_size: once
v_call: TRBV4-3

cdr3_nt: TGTGCCAGCAGCTTGGGCCAAGGGACAGGGTCTGACAATGAGCAGTTCTTC
cdr3_aa: CASSLGQGTGSDNEQFF
d_call: TRBD1
j_call: TRBJ2-1
clone_size: once
v_call: TRBV7-6

cdr3_nt: TGTGCCACGTCTAGAGGCCTCAACTATGGCTACACCTTC
cdr3_aa: CATSRGLNYGYTF
d_call: .
j_call: TRBJ1-2
clone_size: .
v_call: TRBV10-3

cdr3_nt: TGTGCCAGCAACCTAGGACAGAACTATGGCTACACCTTC
cdr3_aa: CASNLGQNYGYTF
d_call: .
j_call: TRBJ1-2
clone_size: .
v_call: TRBV28

cdr3_nt: TGTGCCAGCAGCCCCCATGCAGGGGGGAGCCGCTCCTACAATGAGCAGTTCTTC
cdr3_aa: CASSPHAGGSRSYNEQFF
d_call: .
j_call: TRBJ2-1
clone_size: .
v_call: TRBV7-3

cdr3_nt: TGTGCCAGCAGCTTAAGGTGGGGAGGGGGGGAGGATCAGCCCCAGCATTTT
cdr3_aa: CASSLRWGGGEDQPQHF
d_call: .
j_call: TRBJ1-5
clone_size: once
v_call: TRBV5-5

cdr3_nt: TGCGCCAGCAGCCTCGACGGCGGGTCTGGAAACACCATATATTTT
cdr3_aa: CASSLDGGSGNTIYF
d_call: .
j_call: TRBJ1-3
clone_size: .
v_call: TRBV5-1

cdr3_nt: TGTGCCTGGAGTGTACAAAGGGGCTCTGGAAACACCATATATTTT
cdr3_aa: CAWSVQRGSGNTIYF
d_call: .
j_call: TRBJ1-3
clone_size: once
v_call: TRBV30

cdr3_nt: TGCGCCAGCAGCCACCTCTCCTCGGGACTAGCGGGAGATACGCAGTATTTT
cdr3_aa: CASSHLSSGLAGDTQYF
d_call: TRBD2
j_call: TRBJ2-3
clone_size: .
v_call: TRBV4-3

cdr3_nt: TGTGCCAGCAGTCCGGGGACAGGGGGCTTTACCAAAAACATTCAGTACTTC
cdr3_aa: CASSPGTGGFTKNIQYF
d_call: TRBD1
j_call: TRBJ2-4
clone_size: .
v_call: TRBV28

cdr3_nt: TGTGCCAGCAGTTACCCCCAGGGCGGAGACGAAAAACTGTTTTTT
cdr3_aa: CASSYPQGGDEKLFF
d_call: .
j_call: TRBJ1-4
clone_size: .
v_call: TRBV6-6

cdr3_nt: TGTGCCAGCAGCATATCCCCCTCCTGCGCTCACTCCTACGAGCAGTACTTC
cdr3_aa: CASSISPSCAHSYEQYF
d_call: .
j_call: TRBJ2-7
clone_size: .
v_call: TRBV11-3

cdr3_nt: TGTGCCAGCAGTTTATGGAAGCAGGGAGGGGAGCAGTACTTC
cdr3_aa: CASSLWKQGGEQYF
d_call: TRBD2
j_call: TRBJ2-7
clone_size: .
v_call: TRBV28

cdr3_nt: TGTGCCAGCCGGGAGGCAGACGGGCGCGCGAGCAATCAGCCCCAGCATTTT
cdr3_aa: CASREADGRASNQPQHF
d_call: .
j_call: TRBJ1-5
clone_size: .
v_call: TRBV28

cdr3_nt: TGCAGCGTTGTTACAACTGGCTACACCTTC
cdr3_aa: CSVVTTGYTF
d_call: .
j_call: TRBJ1-2
clone_size: .
v_call: TRBV29-1

cdr3_nt: TGTGCCAGCAGCTTGTTTTCACAGGGGCCGTGGGAGACCCAGTACTTC
cdr3_aa: CASSLFSQGPWETQYF
d_call: TRBD1
j_call: TRBJ2-5
clone_size: .
v_call: TRBV5-6

cdr3_nt: TGTGCCAGCAGACGGGACAGCCCGGGGATAGGGAATTCACCCCTCCACTTT
cdr3_aa: CASRRDSPGIGNSPLHF
d_call: TRBD1
j_call: TRBJ1-6
clone_size: .
v_call: TRBV28

cdr3_nt: TGTGCTAGTGGTGCGACAGGACAGGGAGAGACCCAGTACTTC
cdr3_aa: CASGATGQGETQYF
d_call: TRBD1
j_call: TRBJ2-5
clone_size: once
v_call: TRBV12-5

cdr3_nt: TGTGCCAGCAGCCTACTACCAGCGGGAGGGCCGGGAACAGATACGCAGTATTTT
cdr3_aa: CASSLLPAGGPGTDTQYF
d_call: TRBD2
j_call: TRBJ2-3
clone_size: .
v_call: TRBV7-2

cdr3_nt: TGCGCCAGCAGCTTGGTTGCTGGGGCTCGAGGCTACACCTTC
cdr3_aa: CASSLVAGARGYTF
d_call: .
j_call: TRBJ1-2
clone_size: few
v_call: TRBV5-1

cdr3_nt: TGTGCCAGCGGACGGGACAGGGTAAACGAGCAGTACTTC
cdr3_aa: CASGRDRVNEQYF
d_call: TRBD1
j_call: TRBJ2-7
clone_size: .
v_call: TRBV2

cdr3_nt: TGTGCCAGCTCAGGACAGGTTCCCAATCAGCCCCAGCATTTT
cdr3_aa: CASSGQVPNQPQHF
d_call: TRBD1
j_call: TRBJ1-5
clone_size: .
v_call: TRBV18

cdr3_nt: TGTGCCAGCGGGACAGGCAATAATTCACCCCTCCACTTT
cdr3_aa: CASGTGNNSPLHF
d_call: TRBD1
j_call: TRBJ1-6
clone_size: .
v_call: TRBV7-3

cdr3_nt: TGTGCCAGCAGCCACCCCGGAGGAGCTATCACAGATACGCAGTATTTT
cdr3_aa: CASSHPGGAITDTQYF
d_call: .
j_call: TRBJ2-3
clone_size: .
v_call: TRBV4-2

cdr3_nt: TGTGCCAGCAGTCAAGGACAGGGGCAGTACTTC
cdr3_aa: CASSQGQGQYF
d_call: TRBD1
j_call: TRBJ2-7
clone_size: .
v_call: TRBV7-6

cdr3_nt: TGTGCCAGCAGTCTCGGACAGGTGGGGGAGCCCCAGCATTTT
cdr3_aa: CASSLGQVGEPQHF
d_call: TRBD1
j_call: TRBJ1-5
clone_size: .
v_call: TRBV2

cdr3_nt: TGCGCCAGCAGCACCGGGAATGAGGCCGGAAACACCATATATTTT
cdr3_aa: CASSTGNEAGNTIYF
d_call: .
j_call: TRBJ1-3
clone_size: once
v_call: TRBV5-1

cdr3_nt: TGTGCCAGCAGCTTGGCCGGGTGGGGAGATGACTCCTACGAGCAGTACTTC
cdr3_aa: CASSLAGWGDDSYEQYF
d_call: .
j_call: TRBJ2-7
clone_size: .
v_call: TRBV5-8